This TCR beta chain comes out of a study of radiotherapy plus CTLA-4 blockade in lung cancer (dated by TCRdb to the late 2010s). Regarding the research as a whole: Objective responses were observed in 18% of enrolled patients, and disease control was achieved in roughly 29%.

Library generation was performed with the immunoSEQ multiplex PCR assay. TCRdb stores this immuneACCESS table with in-frame sequences only. Part of the clones is absent; in the studies checked, under half of the shortfall reflects unresolved V genes, and no reason is known for the rest. The sample table records tens of thousands of clones; more than 70% of these occur just once. The ten largest clones take up 11% of the sample. The study tested focal radiation therapy combined with CTLA-4 blockade (ipilimumab) in patients with chemo-refractory metastatic non-small-cell lung cancer. Points the paper makes about the study in general: The strongest predictors of response were reported to be early dynamic shifts in blood T cell clones along with a rise in serum interferon-beta following radiation. After treatment with radiotherapy and ipilimumab, TCR clones that originated in tumors expanded in peripheral blood.

This clone has more than one count but fewer than ten. The antigen this receptor binds is unknown. A junction end diverges from the germline sequence, so it may reflect a read error. Other DNA sequences in the same sample also yield this CDR3. This sequence was found in a human donor with non-small cell lung cancer who had stable disease on radiotherapy plus ipilimumab. Material: peripheral blood, obtained from a patient treated with radiotherapy plus ipilimumab.

The nucleotide sequence reads as follows: TGTGCCCGCAGCGCGGGACAGGGGGGGGGCTATGGCTACACCTTC. Protein translation: CARSAGQGGGYGYTF. In this chain, TRBV13 is recombined with TRBJ1-2; 11 central nucleotides agree with TRBD1. The germline V gene (reference sequence) sets CDR1 to PRHDT and CDR2 to FYEKMQ. The CDR3 covers 15 residues, taking in both the cysteine and the phenylalanine. The DNA shown is the 45-base CDR3, in frame from base 1. The entire variable domain, with the stretches around the CDR3 drawn from the reference TRBV13 and TRBJ1-2 proteins, is AAGVIQSPRHLIKEKRETATLKCYPIPRHDTVYWYQQGPGQDPQFLISFYEKMQSDKGSIPDRFSAQQFSDYHSELNMSSLELGDSALYFCARSAGQGGGYGYTFGSGTRLTVV.